This TCR beta chain came from a study of blood T cell repertoires in COVID-19. Some clones are missing from TCRdb's copy, which holds only in-frame ones; the method was immunoSEQ multiplex PCR. The sample has around 170,000 clones, about four fifths seen once. The CDR3 length is 16 residues. Germline V gives CDR1 KGHSH, CDR2 LQKENI. V lost 1 base, J lost 0 bases, and 10 bases lay in between. The sequence came from a man aged 50-60 years who had recovered from COVID-19. Sequencing was done on a sample of PBMCs or T cells enriched from blood (not recorded which). This sequence joins TRBV18 and TRBJ1-3, with D possibly being TRBD1 (5 bases). CDR3 sequence reads: CASSPRQKVSGNTIYF. CDR3 nucleotides: TGTGCCAGCTCACCACGACAGAAGGTCTCTGGAAACACCATATATTTT.